Below, 27 T cell receptor beta chains from the same sample are listed, as sequenced in a study of patients and donors after allogeneic stem cell transplantation. TCRdb reprocessed the RT-PCR reads via MiXCR and lists one record per CDR3 protein. Of about 960,000 distinct CDR3 sequences listed, roughly 18% are singletons. Input material: blood, either unsorted or a sorted T cell fraction (not recorded which). All receptors derive from a human donor who was either an allogeneic HSCT recipient or a stem cell or donor lymphocyte infusion donor (not recorded which). It is not recorded whose cells these are; they may come from a transplant donor.

The chain joins TRBV9 to TRBJ2-5; 12 bases align to TRBD2. V trimming: 0 bases; J trimming: 5 bases; junction bases outside the gene matches: 8. The CDR3 runs 17 residues. Germline V CDR1 and CDR2: SGDLS, YYNGEE. The CDR3 is CASSVGALLAGGETQYF. The CDR3 nucleotides are TGTGCCAGCAGCGTAGGGGCTCTGCTAGCGGGGGGGGAGACCCAGTACTTC.

This clonotype turned up a few times. This chain uses TRBV20-1 with TRBJ2-3; 14 bases agree with TRBD2. Germline CDR1 is DFQATT and CDR2 is SNEGSKA (reference sequence). CDR3 length equals 16 residues. V dropped 5 bases and J dropped 0; count of bases not matched to a gene: 4. The DNA for the CDR3 is TGCAGTGCTCCGGGACTAGCGGGGGTGAGCACAGATACGCAGTATTTT. Amino acids: CSAPGLAGVSTDTQYF.

This clonotype was detected only a few times. The V call is TRBV25-1, the J call TRBJ1-3; D gene ambiguous. Germline V gene data show CDR1 as MGHDK and CDR2 as SYGVNS. Trimming took 5 bases from V and 1 from J, leaving 12 bases between them. The CDR3 runs to 15 residues. CDR3 DNA sequence: TGTGCCAGCAGTCAAACCGGACTTTCTGGAAACACCATATATTTT. Translated, it gives CASSQTGLSGNTIYF.

Many counts were recorded for this clonotype. The V call is TRBV10-3, the J call TRBJ2-3, with 10 nucleotides matching TRBD2. The CDR3 is made up of 15 amino acids. The junction had 5 bases not matched to a gene; V was cut back by 4 bases and J by 4 bases. Germline CDR1 is ENHRY and CDR2 is SYGVKD. The CDR3 sequence: CAISAIAGGPDTQYF. DNA for the CDR3: TGTGCCATCAGTGCAATAGCGGGAGGCCCAGATACGCAGTATTTT.

This clonotype showed up just a few times. The chain joins TRBV6-2 or TRBV6-3 to TRBJ2-7; the D gene could be TRBD1 or TRBD2 (6 bases each). CDR1 is MNHEY, CDR2 SVGEGT, per germline. V shed 7 bases and J shed 3 bases, with 16 bases lying between them. There are 14 residues in the CDR3. In nucleotides, the CDR3 is TGTGCCAGCACCCCAGGGGAGGCAGTCTACGAGCAGTACTTC. The encoded protein is CASTPGEAVYEQYF.

This clonotype was observed a handful of times. The chain joins TRBV20-1 to TRBJ2-1; 12 positions agree with TRBD2. The germline V gene has CDR1 DFQATT and CDR2 SNEGSKA (reference sequence). After removal of 6 bases from V and 10 bases from J, the junction contained 16 bases not matched to a gene. This CDR3 is 16 amino acids long. CDR3 coding DNA: TGCAGTGCGGGACTAGCGGGTCGGGCGATTTTGGAGGAGCAGTTCTTC. Amino acid sequence: CSAGLAGRAILEEQFF.

A word on this clonotype: The junction and the germline gene differ at one end; a read error may be behind it. V gene TRBV12-3 or TRBV12-4 combines with J gene TRBJ2-7; tentative D call: TRBD1 (5 bases). The CDR3 totals 12 residues. This chain's CDR3 is CASSFDKGLKCF. The CDR3 DNA follows: TGTGCCAGCAGTTTCGACAAGGGGCTCAAGTGCTTC.

This clonotype was seen more than once but under ten times. J is TRBJ1-6 and V is TRBV5-5; weak D call: TRBD1 (5 bases). Germline assignment: CDR1 SGHKS and CDR2 YYEKEE (reference sequence). The V gene lost 4 bases and the J gene lost 7 bases, with 24 bases spanning the gap. The CDR3 has 18 residues. CDR3 nucleotides: TGTGCCAGCAGCGCCCCCCCAGGGTTTGCTAGAAGCAATTCACCCCTCCACTTT. This sequence encodes CASSAPPGFARSNSPLHF.

This clonotype has only a few counts. This chain joins TRBV12-3 or TRBV12-4 and TRBJ2-3, with TRBD2 matching over 14 bases. With V trimmed by 5 bases and J by 0 bases, 7 bases remained unmatched. The CDR3 extends over 18 amino acids. DNA for the CDR3: TGTGCCAGCAGTCCCCTGGGACTAGCGGGGGAGAGCACAGATACGCAGTATTTT. Translating it yields CASSPLGLAGESTDTQYF.

The V gene is TRBV18, the J gene TRBJ2-5; D is undetermined. Trimming took 4 bases from V and 5 from J, leaving 11 bases between them. Germline assignment: CDR1 KGHSH and CDR2 LQKENI. CDR3 length: 13 residues. CDR3 region: CASSLQPLETQYF. In nucleotides, the CDR3 is TGTGCCAGCTCACTTCAGCCCCTGGAGACCCAGTACTTC. Full variable domain (rest looked up from reference TRBV18 and TRBJ2-5): NAGVMQNPRHLVRRRGQEARLRCSPMKGHSHVYWYRQLPEEGLKFMVYLQKENIIDESGMPKERFSAEFPKEGPSILRIQQVVRGDSAAYFCASSLQPLETQYFGPGTRLLVL.

The rearrangement uses TRBV2 and TRBJ1-1; D call uncertain. The CDR3 is 13 amino acids. The V gene lost 7 bases and the J gene lost 0 bases, with 9 bases spanning the gap. CDR1 is SNHLY, CDR2 FYNNEI, per germline. CDR3 DNA: TGTGCCAGCAAGGGAGATTTGAACACTGAAGCTTTCTTT. Translation: CASKGDLNTEAFF.

This clonotype was picked up a small number of times. The gene calls are TRBV12-3 or TRBV12-4 and TRBJ2-1; TRBD2 agrees at 10 bases. This CDR3 spans 15 amino acids. The trim removed 6 bases at V and 9 bases at J, leaving 11 bases unmatched. This CDR3 is CASREAGGVGTEQFF. CDR3 DNA: TGTGCCAGCAGGGAAGCGGGAGGGGTTGGCACTGAGCAGTTCTTC.

This clonotype was seen more than once but under ten times. The V gene is TRBV20-1, the J gene TRBJ2-5; D gene uncertain. The V gene lost 3 bases and the J gene lost 2 bases, with 19 bases spanning the gap. CDR3 length equals 16 residues. Germline V gene sequence: CDR1 DFQATT, CDR2 SNEGSKA (reference sequence). CDR3 amino acids: CSASPRGRLTQETQYF. The DNA of the CDR3 is TGCAGTGCTAGTCCGCGCGGACGGTTGACACAAGAGACCCAGTACTTC.

This clonotype was found a few times. This sequence joins TRBV12-3 or TRBV12-4 and TRBJ2-1; possibly TRBD2 for D (6 bases). Trimming stripped 3 bases from V and 2 bases from J, with 11 bases between. The CDR3 spans 15 residues. CDR3 DNA sequence: TGTGCCAGCAGTTTGCCGGGGGTGACCTACAATGAGCAGTTCTTC. This sequence encodes CASSLPGVTYNEQFF.

This clonotype occurred a few times. The rearrangement joins TRBV12-3 or TRBV12-4 to TRBJ2-5; possibly TRBD1 for D (6 bases). There are 12 residues in the CDR3. Between the trimmed V and J ends, which lost 10 bases and 1 base, there was a span of 10 bases. This CDR3 reads CAIPDSQETQYF. The CDR3 DNA reads as TGTGCCATTCCGGACAGCCAAGAGACCCAGTACTTC.

This chain connects TRBV12-2 to TRBJ1-4; the DNA was not compared with TRBD1, the D call given in the table. TRBV12-2 is classified as a pseudogene. The CDR3 has 17 amino acids. This CDR3 is CASRSPGQGVRYEKLFF. The CDR3 DNA reads TGTGCAAGTCGCTCACCGGGACAGGGAGTTCGGTATGAAAAACTGTTTTTT.

The V gene is TRBV20-1, the J gene TRBJ2-5, with TRBD2 matching over 9 bases. Germline lookup yields CDR1 DFQATT and CDR2 SNEGSKA (reference sequence). J was trimmed by 4 bases and V by 3 bases; bases with no gene match: 9. The CDR3 sequence is 15 residues long. In DNA form, the CDR3 reads TGCAGTGCTAGGGGTAGCGGGGGCAGGGGAGAGACCCAGTACTTC. As protein: CSARGSGGRGETQYF.

This clonotype turned up a few times. The gene calls are TRBV12-3 or TRBV12-4 and TRBJ2-3; TRBD2 might be the D (5 bases). The CDR3 is 16 residues long. V was trimmed by 3 bases and J by 3 bases, leaving 16 bases between them. The CDR3 sequence is CASSFASLGFTDTQYF. DNA for the CDR3: TGTGCCAGCAGTTTTGCTAGCTTAGGATTTACAGATACGCAGTATTTT.

This chain uses TRBV6-1 with TRBJ2-1; 8 nucleotides agree with TRBD2. This CDR3 is built from 15 residues. CDR1 is MNHNS, CDR2 SASEGT, per germline. The ends lost 5 bases at V and 9 bases at J; junction bases unmatched: 12. The DNA of the CDR3 is TGTGCCAGCAGTCTTCCGGGACTAGGGGTCGGTGAGCAGTTCTTC. This codes for CASSLPGLGVGEQFF.

This clonotype was seen only a few times. V gene TRBV2 combines with J gene TRBJ1-1; weak D call: TRBD1 (5 bases). Per the germline V gene, CDR1 is SNHLY and CDR2 is FYNNEI. Trimming left V 3 bases short and J 11 bases short, with 22 bases between. The CDR3 contains 15 residues. The chain's CDR3 is CASSEEGLLIVGAFF. The CDR3 DNA reads as TGTGCCAGCAGTGAGGAGGGACTCCTTATAGTGGGGGCTTTCTTT.

The sample holds a few counts of this clonotype. The chain has TRBV29-1 and TRBJ2-1; D is perhaps TRBD2 (6 bases). The V and J ends lost 3 bases and 1 base respectively, with 10 bases between them. The CDR3 is made up of 14 amino acids. Germline assignment: CDR1 SQVTM and CDR2 ANQGSEA. CDR3 loop: CSVDPSGSYNEQFF. The CDR3 DNA sequence: TGCAGCGTTGACCCGAGCGGGTCCTACAATGAGCAGTTCTTC.

The V call is TRBV7-3, the J call TRBJ2-7, with D maybe TRBD1 (5 bases). Germline loops: CDR1 SGHTA, CDR2 FQGTGA. This CDR3 is 15 amino acids long. V was clipped by 5 bases and J by 3 bases, with 17 bases between them. CDR3 sequence: CASSTRWGCLYEQYF. For the CDR3, the DNA is TGTGCCAGCAGCACCCGGTGGGGCTGCCTCTACGAGCAGTACTTC.

This clonotype came up a few times. The V call is TRBV7-9, the J call TRBJ1-3; D unresolved. The CDR3 sequence is 14 residues long. Trimming pared 3 bases from V and 4 bases from J, leaving 10 bases between. CDR1 and CDR2 (germline): SEHNR, FQNEAQ (reference sequence). The CDR3 DNA sequence: TGTGCCAGCAGCTTCCTCCCCCTAGGAAACACCATATATTTT. This codes for CASSFLPLGNTIYF.

The J gene is TRBJ2-1, the V gene TRBV12-3 or TRBV12-4; TRBD1 agrees at 7 bases. The CDR3 covers 15 residues. Trimming cost V 5 bases and J 3 bases; bases outside gene matches: 7. The CDR3 region is CASSQRQGFYNEQFF. The CDR3 bases are TGTGCCAGCAGTCAAAGACAGGGATTCTACAATGAGCAGTTCTTC.

The table lists this clonotype with a few counts. The chain employs TRBV7-2 and TRBJ1-6, with a tentative D call TRBD1 (5 bases). The CDR3 is made up of 15 amino acids. V was clipped by 4 bases and J by 12 bases, with 19 bases between them. CDR1 and CDR2 from the germline V gene are SGHTA and FQGNSA. In DNA form, the CDR3 reads TGTGCCAGCAGCTCCGGGTCCCCAGGGTTTGGACCCCTCCACTTT. Encoded protein: CASSSGSPGFGPLHF.

This clonotype was detected a few times. V and J are TRBV20-1 and TRBJ2-3; D not resolved. V gave up 6 bases and J gave up 4 bases, with 11 bases separating them. The CDR3 sequence is 12 residues long. Germline V gene lookup returns CDR1 DFQATT and CDR2 SNEGSKA (reference sequence). The CDR3 loop reads CSALPHPDTQYF. In nucleotides, the CDR3 is TGCAGTGCGCTCCCCCACCCAGATACGCAGTATTTT.

The chain is built from TRBV4-1 and TRBJ1-4, with D perhaps matching TRBD1 (5 bases). Germline CDR1 and CDR2: MGHRA and YSYEKL. The CDR3 is 16 amino acids. V lost 0 bases, J lost 8 bases, and 16 bases lay in between. CDR3 in DNA: TGCGCCAGCAGCCAAGAAGTATGGGGACGTGGAGAAAAACTGTTTTTT. Residues: CASSQEVWGRGEKLFF.